This T cell receptor beta chain was obtained from a study of blood T cell repertoires in COVID-19. About the research overall: In each case, the material was cDNA or gDNA derived from T cells, B-cell-depleted T cells, or PBMCs.

This CDR3 is 15 amino acids long. Germline V gene lookup returns CDR1 MNHEY and CDR2 SVGAGI. Losses at the gene ends were 4 bases for V and 6 bases for J; bases not matched to a gene: 10. In the authors' methods: Amplified reference gene primers provided the basis for estimating nucleated cell counts. Here immunoSEQ multiplex PCR was the method, and the copy in TCRdb shows in-frame clones only, minus some. For V, J and clone size, that table is used; D and trimming come from the DNA. The sample includes 200,000 to 300,000 clones, roughly 86% of them seen just once. The sequenced material came from peripheral blood. This chain joins TRBV6-5 and TRBJ2-7, with 9 bases aligning to TRBD2. This clonotype was sampled from a woman aged 45-60 years with acute or convalescent COVID-19. The CDR3 spells CASSLTASGTFEQYF. Written as DNA, the CDR3 is TGTGCCAGCAGTTTGACGGCTAGCGGGACTTTCGAGCAGTACTTC.